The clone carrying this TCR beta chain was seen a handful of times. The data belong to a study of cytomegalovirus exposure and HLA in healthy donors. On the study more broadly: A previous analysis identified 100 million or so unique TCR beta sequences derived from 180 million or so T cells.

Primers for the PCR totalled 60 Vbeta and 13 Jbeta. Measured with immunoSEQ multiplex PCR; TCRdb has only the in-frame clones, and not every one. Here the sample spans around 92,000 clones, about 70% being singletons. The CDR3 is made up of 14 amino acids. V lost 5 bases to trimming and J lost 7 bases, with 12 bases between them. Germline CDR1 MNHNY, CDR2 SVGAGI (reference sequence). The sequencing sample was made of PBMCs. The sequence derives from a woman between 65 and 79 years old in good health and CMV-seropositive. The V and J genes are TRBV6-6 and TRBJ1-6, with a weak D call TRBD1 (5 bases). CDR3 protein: CASSDDRRNSPLHF. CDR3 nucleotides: TGTGCCAGCAGTGACGACAGACGAAATTCACCCCTCCACTTT.